This T cell receptor (beta chain) originates from a study of metastatic and nonmetastatic thyroid tumors. Overall study context: It was across blood and tumor or nodule tissue from malignant and benign thyroid patients that repertoires were compared. Study findings and constraints: Reportedly, malignant thyroid tumors had significantly higher TCR beta diversity than benign nodules, in blood and tumor.

The entire patient cohort was treatment-naive prior to thyroid surgery. Original processing notes: Clinicopathological groups supplied CDR3 differences that were used to build a distant-metastasis classifier for papillary thyroid cancer. TCRdb re-processed the PCR reads through MiXCR. TCRdb, not the original authors, processed these V and J calls. The repertoire includes about 21,000 clones, under 30% of them detected once, and approximately 14% sits in the top ten. This clone was seen a few times. The antigen is undetermined. V lost 4 bases, J lost 7 bases, and 6 bases stayed unmatched. CDR3 length equals 14 residues. CDR1 is MDHEN, CDR2 SYDVKM, per germline.

Sequenced: tumor tissue. The gene calls are TRBV28 and TRBJ1-5; TRBD1 matches 8 bases. The receptor comes from a male donor with papillary thyroid cancer or a benign thyroid nodule (not recorded which). Some clones in this sample may be carry-over from other donors' samples. The CDR3 region has the DNA TGTGCCAGCAGTTCGGACAGGGTAGAGCAGCCCCAGCATTTT. Encoded protein: CASSSDRVEQPQHF.